The present TCR beta chain was sequenced within a study of CD8+ T cells in alopecia areata. Study-wide results and limits: Scalp samples also yield sequences of resident alphabeta T cells from normal skin.

Details on this clone: Its antigen is still unknown.

The authors extracted RNA and reverse transcribed it into cDNA as the sequencing template. Sequencing was performed with immunoSEQ multiplex PCR; in TCRdb, only in-frame clones are kept and a portion is missing. The sample shows 100,000 to 150,000 clones, less than 50% of them seen only once. Individuals with alopecia areata gave both lesional scalp punch biopsies and peripheral blood for collection. The V end was cut by 3 bases, the J end by 4 bases, with 10 bases between. Germline V gene lookup returns CDR1 SQVTM and CDR2 ANQGSEA. The length of the CDR3 is 13 residues. This chain joins TRBV29-1 and TRBJ2-1; D may be TRBD2 (6 bases). The sequencing input was NKG2D-low CD8+ T cells sorted from blood. The receptor was isolated from a human donor with alopecia areata. This chain's CDR3 is CSVDTGTYNEQFF. The DNA of the CDR3 is TGCAGCGTTGACACCGGGACTTACAATGAGCAGTTCTTC.